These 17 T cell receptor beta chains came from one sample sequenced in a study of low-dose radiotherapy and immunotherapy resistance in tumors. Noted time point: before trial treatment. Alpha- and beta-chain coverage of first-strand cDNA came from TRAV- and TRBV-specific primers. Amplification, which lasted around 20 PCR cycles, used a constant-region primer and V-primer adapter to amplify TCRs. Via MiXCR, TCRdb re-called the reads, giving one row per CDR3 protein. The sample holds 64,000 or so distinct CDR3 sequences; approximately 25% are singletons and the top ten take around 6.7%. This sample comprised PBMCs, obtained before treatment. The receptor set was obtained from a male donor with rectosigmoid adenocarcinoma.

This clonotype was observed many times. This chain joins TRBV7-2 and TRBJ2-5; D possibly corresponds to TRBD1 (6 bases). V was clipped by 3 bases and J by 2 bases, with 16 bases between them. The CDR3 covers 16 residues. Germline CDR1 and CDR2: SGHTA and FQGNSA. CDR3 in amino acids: CASSFRLGALQETQYF. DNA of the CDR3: TGTGCCAGCAGCTTTCGATTGGGGGCGTTACAAGAGACCCAGTACTTC.

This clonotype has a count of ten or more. DNA for the CDR3: TGCAGTGCTAGCCCCCAGGCTGGCTACACCTTC. As protein: CSASPQAGYTF. The rearrangement links TRBV20-1 to TRBJ1-2; D is uncertain. Trimming removed 3 bases at V and 7 bases at J, with 9 bases between. CDR1 DFQATT and CDR2 SNEGSKA come from the germline V gene (reference sequence). CDR3 length: 11 amino acids.

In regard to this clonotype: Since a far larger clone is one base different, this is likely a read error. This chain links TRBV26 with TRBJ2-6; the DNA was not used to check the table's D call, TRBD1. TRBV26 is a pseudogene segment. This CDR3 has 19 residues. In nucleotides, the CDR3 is TGTGCCAGCAGACCCCCTCGACAGGGGGCCAGCTCTGGGGCCAACGTCCTGACTTTC. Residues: CASRPPRQGASSGANVLTF.

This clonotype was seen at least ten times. The CDR3 protein is CASAGPLAGGNTGELFF. The CDR3 DNA follows: TGTGCCAGCGCCGGGCCTCTAGCGGGAGGGAACACCGGGGAGCTGTTTTTT. The chain uses TRBV2 and TRBJ2-2; 11 bases fit TRBD2. The CDR3 spans 17 residues. Germline CDR1 reads SNHLY; CDR2 reads FYNNEI. The V gene end was trimmed by 8 bases and the J gene end by 1 base; junction bases not matched to a gene: 9.

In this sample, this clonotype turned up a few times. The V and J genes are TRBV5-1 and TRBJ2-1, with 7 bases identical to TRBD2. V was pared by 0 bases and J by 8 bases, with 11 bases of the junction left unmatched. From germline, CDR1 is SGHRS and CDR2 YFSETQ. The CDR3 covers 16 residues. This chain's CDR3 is CASSLAAGRIDDEQFF. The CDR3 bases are TGCGCCAGCAGCTTGGCAGCGGGACGTATAGACGATGAGCAGTTCTTC.

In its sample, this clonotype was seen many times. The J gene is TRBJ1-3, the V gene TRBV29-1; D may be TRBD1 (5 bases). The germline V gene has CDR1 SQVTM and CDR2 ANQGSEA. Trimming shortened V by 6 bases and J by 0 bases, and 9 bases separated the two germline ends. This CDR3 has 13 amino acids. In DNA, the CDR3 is TGCAGCGTGGGGACTAACTCTGGAAACACCATATATTTT. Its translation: CSVGTNSGNTIYF.

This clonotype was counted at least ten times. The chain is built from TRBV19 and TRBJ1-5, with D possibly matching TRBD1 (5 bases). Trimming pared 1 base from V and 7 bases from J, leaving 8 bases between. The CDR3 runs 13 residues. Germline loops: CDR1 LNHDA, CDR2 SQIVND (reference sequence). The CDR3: CASSIGWGQPQHF. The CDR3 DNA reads TGTGCCAGTAGTATAGGATGGGGGCAGCCCCAGCATTTT.

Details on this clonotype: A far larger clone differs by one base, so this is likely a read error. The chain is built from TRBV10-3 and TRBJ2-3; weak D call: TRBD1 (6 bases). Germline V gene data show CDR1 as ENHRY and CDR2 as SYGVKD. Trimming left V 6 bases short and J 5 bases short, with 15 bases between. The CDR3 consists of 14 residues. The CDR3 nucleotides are TGTGCCATCAGAGAGACAGGCCCCCGAGATACGCAGTATTTT. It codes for CAIRETGPRDTQYF.

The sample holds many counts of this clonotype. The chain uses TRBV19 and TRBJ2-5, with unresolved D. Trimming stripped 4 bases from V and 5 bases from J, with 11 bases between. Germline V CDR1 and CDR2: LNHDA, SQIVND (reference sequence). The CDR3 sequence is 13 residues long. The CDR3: CASSRSHGETQYF. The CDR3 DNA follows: TGTGCCAGTAGTAGGTCCCACGGGGAGACCCAGTACTTC.

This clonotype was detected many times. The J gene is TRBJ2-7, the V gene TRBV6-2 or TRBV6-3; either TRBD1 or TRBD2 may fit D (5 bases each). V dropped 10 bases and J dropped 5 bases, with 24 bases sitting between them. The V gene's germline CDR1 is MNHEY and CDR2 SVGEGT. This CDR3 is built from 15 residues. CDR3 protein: CATNDVGTASDEQYF. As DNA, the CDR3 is TGTGCCACGAACGACGTAGGGACGGCCAGCGACGAGCAGTACTTC.

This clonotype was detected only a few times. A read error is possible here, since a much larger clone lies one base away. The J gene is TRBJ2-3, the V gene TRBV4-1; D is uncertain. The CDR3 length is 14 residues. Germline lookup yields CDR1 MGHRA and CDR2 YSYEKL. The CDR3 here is CASSQDQYTDKQYF. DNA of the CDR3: TGCGCCAGCAGCCAAGATCAGTACACAGATAAGCAGTATTTT.

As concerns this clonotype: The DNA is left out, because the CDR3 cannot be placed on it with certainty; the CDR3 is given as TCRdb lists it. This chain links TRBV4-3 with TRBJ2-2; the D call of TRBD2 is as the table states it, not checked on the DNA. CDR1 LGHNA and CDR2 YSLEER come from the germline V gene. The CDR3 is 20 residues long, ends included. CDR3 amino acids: CASSQTQTGLDGELFFFFFF.

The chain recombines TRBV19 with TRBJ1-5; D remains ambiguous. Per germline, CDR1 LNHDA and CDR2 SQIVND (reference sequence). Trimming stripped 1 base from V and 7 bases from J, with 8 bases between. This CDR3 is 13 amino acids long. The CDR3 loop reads CASSIGVGQPQHF. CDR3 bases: TGTGCCAGTAGTATAGGGGTGGGGCAGCCCCAGCATTTT.

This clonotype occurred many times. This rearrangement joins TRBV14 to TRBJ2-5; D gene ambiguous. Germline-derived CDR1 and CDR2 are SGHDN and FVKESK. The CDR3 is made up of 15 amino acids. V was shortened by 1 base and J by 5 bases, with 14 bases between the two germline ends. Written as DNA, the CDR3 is TGTGCCAGCAGCCAAGGAGATTCCTGGTGGGAGACCCAGTACTTC. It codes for CASSQGDSWWETQYF. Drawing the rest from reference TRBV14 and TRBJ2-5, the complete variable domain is EAGVTQFPSHSVIEKGQTVTLRCDPISGHDNLYWYRRVMGKEIKFLLHFVKESKQDESGMPNNRFLAERTGGTYSTLKVQPAELEDSGVYFCASSQGDSWWETQYFGPGTRLLVL.

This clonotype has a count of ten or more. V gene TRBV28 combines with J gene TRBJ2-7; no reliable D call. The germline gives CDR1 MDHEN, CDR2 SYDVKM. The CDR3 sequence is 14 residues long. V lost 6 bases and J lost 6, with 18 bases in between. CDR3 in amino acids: CASSPRSISLEQYF. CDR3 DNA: TGTGCCAGCAGCCCCCGCTCGATTAGCCTCGAGCAGTACTTC.

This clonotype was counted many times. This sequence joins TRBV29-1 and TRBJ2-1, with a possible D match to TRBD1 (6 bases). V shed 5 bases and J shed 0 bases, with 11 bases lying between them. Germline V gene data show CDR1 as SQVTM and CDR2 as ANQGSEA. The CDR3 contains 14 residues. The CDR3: CSVTGQSSYNEQFF. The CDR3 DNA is TGCAGCGTTACCGGACAGAGCTCCTACAATGAGCAGTTCTTC.

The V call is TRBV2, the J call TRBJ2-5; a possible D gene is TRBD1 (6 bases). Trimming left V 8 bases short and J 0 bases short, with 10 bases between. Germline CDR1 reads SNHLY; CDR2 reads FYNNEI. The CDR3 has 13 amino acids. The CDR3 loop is CASWGQYQETQYF. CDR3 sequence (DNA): TGTGCCAGCTGGGGACAATACCAAGAGACCCAGTACTTC.